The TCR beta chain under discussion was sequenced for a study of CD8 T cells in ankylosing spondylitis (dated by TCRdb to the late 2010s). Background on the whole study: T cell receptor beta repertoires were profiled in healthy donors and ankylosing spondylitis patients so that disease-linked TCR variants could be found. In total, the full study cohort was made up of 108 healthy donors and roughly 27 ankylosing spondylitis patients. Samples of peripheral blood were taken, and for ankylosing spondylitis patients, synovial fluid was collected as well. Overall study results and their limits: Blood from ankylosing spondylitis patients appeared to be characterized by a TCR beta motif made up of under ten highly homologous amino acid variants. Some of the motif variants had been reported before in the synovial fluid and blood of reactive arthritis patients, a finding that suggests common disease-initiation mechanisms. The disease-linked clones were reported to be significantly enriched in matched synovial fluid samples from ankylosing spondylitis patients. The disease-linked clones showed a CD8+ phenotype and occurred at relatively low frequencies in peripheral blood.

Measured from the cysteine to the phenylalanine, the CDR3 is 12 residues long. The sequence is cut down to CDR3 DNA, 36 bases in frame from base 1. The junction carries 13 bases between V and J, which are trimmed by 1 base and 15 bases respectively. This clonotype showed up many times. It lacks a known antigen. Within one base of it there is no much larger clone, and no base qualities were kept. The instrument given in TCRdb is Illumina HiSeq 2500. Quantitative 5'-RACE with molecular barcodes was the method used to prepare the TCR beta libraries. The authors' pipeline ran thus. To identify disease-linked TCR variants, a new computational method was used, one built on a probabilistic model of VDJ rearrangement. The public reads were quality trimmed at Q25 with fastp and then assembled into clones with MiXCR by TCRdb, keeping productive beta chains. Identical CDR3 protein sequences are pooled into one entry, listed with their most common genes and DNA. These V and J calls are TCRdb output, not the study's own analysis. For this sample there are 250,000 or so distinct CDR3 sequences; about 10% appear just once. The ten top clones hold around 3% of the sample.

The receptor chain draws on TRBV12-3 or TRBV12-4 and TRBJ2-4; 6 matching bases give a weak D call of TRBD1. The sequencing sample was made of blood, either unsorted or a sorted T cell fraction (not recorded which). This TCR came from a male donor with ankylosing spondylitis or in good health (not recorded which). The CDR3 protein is CASSLEGVYRYF. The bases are TGTGCCAGCAGTTTAGAGGGGGTCTACCGGTACTTC.